The rows below give T cell receptor beta chains drawn from one sample of a study of PD-1 blockade in classical Hodgkin lymphoma. Profiled with immunoSEQ multiplex PCR; TCRdb holds only in-frame clones, not every one. The sample has almost 100,000 clones, roughly 89% seen once. The sequencing here drew on peripheral blood mononuclear cells (PBMCs), taken at baseline. The receptors were gathered from a human donor with classical Hodgkin lymphoma. Both conserved end residues are part of each CDR3. The D gene is left open where the match is weak. Size is stated for part of the rows, as once, few or many counts, or as a class when the clone is expanded.

V: TRBV14
D: .
size: .
J: TRBJ2-1
DNA: TGTGCCAGCAGCCAAGGATCCGTCAGACGGAATGAGCAGTTCTTC
CDR3: CASSQGSVRRNEQFF

V: TRBV5-1
D: TRBD2
size: few
J: TRBJ2-7
DNA: TGCGCCAGCAGCTTGAAGGGACTAGCGGGTTACGAGCAGTACTTC
CDR3: CASSLKGLAGYEQYF

V: TRBV19
D: TRBD1
size: .
J: TRBJ2-7
DNA: TGTGCCAGTACGGCTCGGACAGGGACAGGTCCACCCTACGAGCAGTACTTC
CDR3: CASTARTGTGPPYEQYF

V: TRBV7-9
D: TRBD1
size: .
J: TRBJ2-7
DNA: TGTGCCAGCAGCTACGGACAGGGGAGCTACGAGCAGTACTTC
CDR3: CASSYGQGSYEQYF

V: TRBV7-2
D: TRBD1
size: once
J: TRBJ1-5
DNA: TGTGCCAGCAGCTCCTTACCGGGACAGGGATATGGGCAGCCCCAGCATTTT
CDR3: CASSSLPGQGYGQPQHF

V: TRBV2
D: .
size: .
J: TRBJ2-1
DNA: TGTGCCAGCACCTTCGAGGCTAGAGCTAACTACAATGAGCAGTTCTTC
CDR3: CASTFEARANYNEQFF

V: TRBV9
D: TRBD1
size: .
J: TRBJ1-3
DNA: TGTGCCAGCAGCGTAGAGGGGACAGCTGGAAACACCATATATTTT
CDR3: CASSVEGTAGNTIYF

V: TRBV15
D: TRBD1
size: .
J: TRBJ1-1
DNA: TGTGCCACCAGAGGGACAGTTACTGAAGCTTTCTTT
CDR3: CATRGTVTEAFF

V: TRBV5-1
D: .
size: .
J: TRBJ2-7
DNA: TGCGCCAGCAGCCGCCGGATTATTCGACAGGGAGGTGTCCCCTACGAGCAGTACTTC
CDR3: CASSRRIIRQGGVPYEQYF

V: TRBV28
D: .
size: .
J: TRBJ1-4
DNA: TGTGCCAGCAGTTTATCACAGGGTCGGAGTGAAAAACTGTTTTTT
CDR3: CASSLSQGRSEKLFF

V: TRBV11-3
D: TRBD2
size: once
J: TRBJ2-1
DNA: TGTGCCAGCAGCCGAGGGCTAGCGGGGGGCAATGAGCAGTTCTTC
CDR3: CASSRGLAGGNEQFF

V: TRBV19
D: .
size: .
J: TRBJ2-5
DNA: TGTGCCAGTAGTATAGACTCGTACCAAGAGACCCAGTACTTC
CDR3: CASSIDSYQETQYF